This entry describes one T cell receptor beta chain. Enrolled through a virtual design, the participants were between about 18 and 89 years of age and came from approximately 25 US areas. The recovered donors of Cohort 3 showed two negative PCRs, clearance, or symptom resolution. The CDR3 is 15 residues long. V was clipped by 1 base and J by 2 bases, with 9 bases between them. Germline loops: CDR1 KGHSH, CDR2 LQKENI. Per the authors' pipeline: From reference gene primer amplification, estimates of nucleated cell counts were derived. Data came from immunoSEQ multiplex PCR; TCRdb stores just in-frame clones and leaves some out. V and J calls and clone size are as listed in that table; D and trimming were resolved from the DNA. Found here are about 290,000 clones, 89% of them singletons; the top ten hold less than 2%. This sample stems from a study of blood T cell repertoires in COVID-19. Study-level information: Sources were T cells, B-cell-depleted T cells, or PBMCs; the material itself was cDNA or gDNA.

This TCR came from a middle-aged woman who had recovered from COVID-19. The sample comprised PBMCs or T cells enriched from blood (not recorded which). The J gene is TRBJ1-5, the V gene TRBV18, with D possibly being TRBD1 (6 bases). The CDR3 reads CASSPQTGRNQPQHF. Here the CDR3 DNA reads TGTGCCAGCTCACCACAAACAGGGCGCAATCAGCCCCAGCATTTT.